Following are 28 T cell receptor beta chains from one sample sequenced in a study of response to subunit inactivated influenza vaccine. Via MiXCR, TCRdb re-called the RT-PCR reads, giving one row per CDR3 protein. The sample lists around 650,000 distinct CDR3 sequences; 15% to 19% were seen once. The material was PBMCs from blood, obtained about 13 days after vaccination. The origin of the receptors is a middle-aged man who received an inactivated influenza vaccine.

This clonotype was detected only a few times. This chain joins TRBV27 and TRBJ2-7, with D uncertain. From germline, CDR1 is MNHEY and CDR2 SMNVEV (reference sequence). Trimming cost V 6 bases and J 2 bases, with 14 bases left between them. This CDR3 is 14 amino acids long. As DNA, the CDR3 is TGTGCCAGCAGCCCCACGCTTCGAGCCTACGAGCAGTACTTC. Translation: CASSPTLRAYEQYF.

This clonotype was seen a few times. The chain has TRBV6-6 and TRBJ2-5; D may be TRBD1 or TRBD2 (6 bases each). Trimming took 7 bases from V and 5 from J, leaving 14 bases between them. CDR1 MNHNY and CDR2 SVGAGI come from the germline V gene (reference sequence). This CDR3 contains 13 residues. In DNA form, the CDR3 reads TGTGCCAGCATCCAGGGGAGGTGGGAGACCCAGTACTTC. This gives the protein CASIQGRWETQYF.

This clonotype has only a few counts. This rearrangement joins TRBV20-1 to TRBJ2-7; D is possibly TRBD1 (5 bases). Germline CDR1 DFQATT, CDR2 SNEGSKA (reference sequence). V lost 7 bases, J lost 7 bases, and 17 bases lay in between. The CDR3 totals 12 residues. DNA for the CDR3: TGCAGTGGGTCAGGTGCCAGGGAAGAGCAGTACTTC. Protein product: CSGSGAREEQYF.

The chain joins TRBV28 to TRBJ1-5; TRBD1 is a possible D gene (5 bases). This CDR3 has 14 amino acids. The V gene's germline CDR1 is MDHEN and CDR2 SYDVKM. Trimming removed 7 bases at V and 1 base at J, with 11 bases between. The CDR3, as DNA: TGTGCCAGCACTAGGGGTTTCAGCAATCAGCCCCAGCATTTT. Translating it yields CASTRGFSNQPQHF.

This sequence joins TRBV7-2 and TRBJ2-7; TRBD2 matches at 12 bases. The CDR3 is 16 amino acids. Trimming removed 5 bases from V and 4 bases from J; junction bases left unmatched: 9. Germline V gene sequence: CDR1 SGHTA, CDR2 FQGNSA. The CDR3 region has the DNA TGTGCCAGCAGCAAATCGACTAGCGGGGGAACTTACGAGCAGTACTTC. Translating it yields CASSKSTSGGTYEQYF.

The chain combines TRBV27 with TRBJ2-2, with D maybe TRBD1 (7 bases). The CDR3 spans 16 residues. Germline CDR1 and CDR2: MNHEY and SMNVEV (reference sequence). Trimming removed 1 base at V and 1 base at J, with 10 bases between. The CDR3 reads CASSLWQGGNTGELFF. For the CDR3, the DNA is TGTGCCAGCAGTTTATGGCAGGGGGGGAACACCGGGGAGCTGTTTTTT.

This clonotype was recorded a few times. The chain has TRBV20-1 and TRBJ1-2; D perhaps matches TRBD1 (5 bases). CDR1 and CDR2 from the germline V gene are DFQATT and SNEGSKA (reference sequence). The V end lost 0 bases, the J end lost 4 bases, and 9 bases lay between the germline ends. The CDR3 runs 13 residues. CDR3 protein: CSAREPGPYGYTF. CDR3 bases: TGCAGTGCTAGAGAACCAGGGCCCTATGGCTACACCTTC.

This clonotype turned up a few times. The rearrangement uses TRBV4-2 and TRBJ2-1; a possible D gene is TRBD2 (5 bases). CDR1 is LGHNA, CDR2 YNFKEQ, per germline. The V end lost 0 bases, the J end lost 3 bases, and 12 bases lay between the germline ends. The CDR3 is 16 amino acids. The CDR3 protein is CASSQDGLADYNEQFF. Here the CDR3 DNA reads TGTGCCAGCAGCCAAGACGGGCTAGCCGACTACAATGAGCAGTTCTTC.

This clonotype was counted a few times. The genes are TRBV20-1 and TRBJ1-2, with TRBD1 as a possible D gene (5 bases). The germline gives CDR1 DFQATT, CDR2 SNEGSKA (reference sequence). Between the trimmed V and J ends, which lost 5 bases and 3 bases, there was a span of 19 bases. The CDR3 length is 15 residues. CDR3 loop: CSAPRGSGGDYGYTF. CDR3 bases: TGCAGTGCTCCTCGGGGTTCGGGAGGGGACTATGGCTACACCTTC.

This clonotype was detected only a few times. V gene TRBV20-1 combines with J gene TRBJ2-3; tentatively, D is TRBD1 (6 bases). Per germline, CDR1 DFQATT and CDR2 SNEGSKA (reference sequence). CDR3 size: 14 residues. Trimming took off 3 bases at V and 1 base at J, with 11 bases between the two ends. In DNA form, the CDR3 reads TGCAGTGCTAGCCCAGGGGCGCGCACAGATACGCAGTATTTT. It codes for CSASPGARTDTQYF.

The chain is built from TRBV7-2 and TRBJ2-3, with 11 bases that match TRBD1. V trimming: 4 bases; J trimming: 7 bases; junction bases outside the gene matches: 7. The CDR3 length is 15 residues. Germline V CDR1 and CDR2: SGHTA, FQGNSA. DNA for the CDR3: TGTGCCAGCAGCTCGGGACAGGGGGAGGGGAATACGCAGTATTTT. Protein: CASSSGQGEGNTQYF.

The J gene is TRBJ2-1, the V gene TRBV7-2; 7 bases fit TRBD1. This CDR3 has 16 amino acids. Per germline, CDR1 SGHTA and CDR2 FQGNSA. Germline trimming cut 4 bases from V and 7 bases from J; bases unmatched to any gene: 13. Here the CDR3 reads CASSSSRFTGVNEQFF. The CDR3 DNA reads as TGTGCCAGCAGCTCCAGCCGGTTCACAGGGGTGAATGAGCAGTTCTTC. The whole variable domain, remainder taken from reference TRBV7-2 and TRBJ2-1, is GAGVSQSPSNKVTEKGKDVELRCDPISGHTALYWYRQSLGQGLEFLIYFQGNSAPDKSGLPSDRFSAERTGGSVSTLTIQRTQQEDSAVYLCASSSSRFTGVNEQFFGPGTRLTVL.

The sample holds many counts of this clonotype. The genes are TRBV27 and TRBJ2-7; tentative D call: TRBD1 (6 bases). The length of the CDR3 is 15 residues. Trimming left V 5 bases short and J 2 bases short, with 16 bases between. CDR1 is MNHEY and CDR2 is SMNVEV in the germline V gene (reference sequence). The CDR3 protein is CASSAIPTGTYEQYF. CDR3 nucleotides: TGTGCCAGCAGTGCCATTCCAACAGGGACCTACGAGCAGTACTTC.

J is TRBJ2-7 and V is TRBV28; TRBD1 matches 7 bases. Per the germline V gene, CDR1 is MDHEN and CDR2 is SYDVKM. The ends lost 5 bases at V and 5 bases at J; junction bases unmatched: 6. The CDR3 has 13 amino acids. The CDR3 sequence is CASSIRQGHEQYF. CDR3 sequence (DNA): TGTGCCAGCAGTATACGACAGGGTCACGAGCAGTACTTC.

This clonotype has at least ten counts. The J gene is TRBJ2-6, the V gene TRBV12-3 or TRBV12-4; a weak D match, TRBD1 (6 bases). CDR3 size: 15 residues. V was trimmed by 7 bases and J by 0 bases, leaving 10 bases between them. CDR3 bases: TGTGCCAGCATCTTAGGGGGCTCTGGGGCCAACGTCCTGACTTTC. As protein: CASILGGSGANVLTF.

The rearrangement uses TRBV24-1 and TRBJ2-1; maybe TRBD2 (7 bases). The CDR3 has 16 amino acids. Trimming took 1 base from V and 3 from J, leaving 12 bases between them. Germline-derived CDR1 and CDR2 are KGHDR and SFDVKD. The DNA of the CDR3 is TGTGCCACCAGTGATTTTAGGGGGAGGGACTACAATGAGCAGTTCTTC. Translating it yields CATSDFRGRDYNEQFF.

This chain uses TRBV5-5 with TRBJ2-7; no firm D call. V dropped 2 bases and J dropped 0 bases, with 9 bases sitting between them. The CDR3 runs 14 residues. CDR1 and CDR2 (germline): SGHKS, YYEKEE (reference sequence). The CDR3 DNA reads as TGTGCCAGCAGCTTCTTGGAGTTCTCCTACGAGCAGTACTTC. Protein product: CASSFLEFSYEQYF.

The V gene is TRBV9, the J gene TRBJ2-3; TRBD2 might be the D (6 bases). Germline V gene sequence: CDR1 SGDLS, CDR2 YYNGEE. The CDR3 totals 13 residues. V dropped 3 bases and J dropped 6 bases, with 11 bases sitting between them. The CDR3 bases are TGTGCCAGCAGCGGGGGGGTCAGGGATACGCAGTATTTT. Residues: CASSGGVRDTQYF. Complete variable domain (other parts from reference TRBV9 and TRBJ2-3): DSGVTQTPKHLITATGQRVTLRCSPRSGDLSVYWYQQSLDQGLQFLIQYYNGEERAKGNILERFSAQQFPDLHSELNLSSLELGDSALYFCASSGGVRDTQYFGPGTRLTVL.

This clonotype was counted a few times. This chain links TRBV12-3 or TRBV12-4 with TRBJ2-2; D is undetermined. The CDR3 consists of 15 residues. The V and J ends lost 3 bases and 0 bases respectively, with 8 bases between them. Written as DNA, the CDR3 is TGTGCCAGCAGTTTCGGGTCCGCGAACACCGGGGAGCTGTTTTTT. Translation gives CASSFGSANTGELFF.

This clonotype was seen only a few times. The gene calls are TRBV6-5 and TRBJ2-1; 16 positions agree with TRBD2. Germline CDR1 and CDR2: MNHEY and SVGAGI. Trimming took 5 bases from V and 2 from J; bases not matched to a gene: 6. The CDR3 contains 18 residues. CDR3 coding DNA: TGTGCCAGCAGTCTATCGGGACTAGCGGGGGGGCCCTACAATGAGCAGTTCTTC. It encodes CASSLSGLAGGPYNEQFF.

CDR3 sequence reads: CATSIGTALETQYF. The CDR3 DNA sequence: TGTGCCACCAGTATTGGGACTGCACTGGAGACCCAGTACTTC. The V and J genes are TRBV24-1 and TRBJ2-5, with TRBD2 as a possible D gene (6 bases). The V end lost 6 bases, the J end lost 5 bases, and 15 bases lay between the germline ends. The CDR3 consists of 14 residues. Looked up from germline, CDR1 is KGHDR and CDR2 is SFDVKD.

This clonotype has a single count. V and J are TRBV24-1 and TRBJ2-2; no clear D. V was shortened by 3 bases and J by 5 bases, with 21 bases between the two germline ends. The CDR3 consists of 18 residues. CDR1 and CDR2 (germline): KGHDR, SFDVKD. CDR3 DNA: TGTGCCACCAGTGATAGCTCAGGTACCCGCCTAAATACCGGGGAGCTGTTTTTT. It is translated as CATSDSSGTRLNTGELFF.

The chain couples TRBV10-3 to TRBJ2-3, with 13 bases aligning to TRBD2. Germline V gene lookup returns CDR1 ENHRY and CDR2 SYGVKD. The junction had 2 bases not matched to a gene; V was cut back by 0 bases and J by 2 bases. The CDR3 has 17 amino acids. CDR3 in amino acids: CAISESGTSGDTDTQYF. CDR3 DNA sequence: TGTGCCATCAGTGAGTCCGGGACTAGCGGGGACACAGATACGCAGTATTTT.

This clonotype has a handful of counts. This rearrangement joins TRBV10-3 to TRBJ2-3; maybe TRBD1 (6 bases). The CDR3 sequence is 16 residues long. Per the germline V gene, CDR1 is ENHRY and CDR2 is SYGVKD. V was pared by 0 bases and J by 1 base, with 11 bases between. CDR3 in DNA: TGTGCCATCAGTGAGTCGTATGCAGGGGGCACAGATACGCAGTATTTT. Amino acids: CAISESYAGGTDTQYF.

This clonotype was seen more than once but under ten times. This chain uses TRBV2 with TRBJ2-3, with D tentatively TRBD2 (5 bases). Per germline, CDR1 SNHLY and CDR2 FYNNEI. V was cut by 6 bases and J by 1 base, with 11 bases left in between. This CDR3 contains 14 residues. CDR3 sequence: CASRIAYGTDTQYF. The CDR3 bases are TGTGCCAGCAGGATAGCGTACGGCACAGATACGCAGTATTTT.

As DNA, the CDR3 is TGTGCCTGGGACGATACCGACAGTAACCATGAGCAGTTCTTC. This codes for CAWDDTDSNHEQFF. This chain connects TRBV30 to TRBJ2-1, with TRBD1 as a possible D gene (5 bases). The CDR3 runs 14 residues. The germline V and J ends were trimmed by 5 bases and 8 bases, with 19 bases remaining between them. The germline V gene has CDR1 GTSNPN and CDR2 SVGIG (reference sequence).

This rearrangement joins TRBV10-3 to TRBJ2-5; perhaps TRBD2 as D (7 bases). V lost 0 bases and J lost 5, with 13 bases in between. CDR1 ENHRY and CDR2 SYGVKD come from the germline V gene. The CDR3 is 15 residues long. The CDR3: CAISESGGLWETQYF. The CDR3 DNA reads TGTGCCATCAGTGAGTCGGGGGGGCTCTGGGAGACCCAGTACTTC.

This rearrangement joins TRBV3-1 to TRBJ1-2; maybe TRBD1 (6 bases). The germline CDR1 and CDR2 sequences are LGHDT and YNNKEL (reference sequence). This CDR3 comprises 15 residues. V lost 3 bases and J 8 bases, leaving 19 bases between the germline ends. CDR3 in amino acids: CASSQDTTGSRGYTF. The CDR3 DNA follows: TGTGCCAGCAGCCAGGATACCACAGGGTCGCGCGGCTACACCTTC. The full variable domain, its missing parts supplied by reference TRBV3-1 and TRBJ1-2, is DTAVSQTPKYLVTQMGNDKSIKCEQNLGHDTMYWYKQDSKKFLKIMFSYNNKELIINETVPNRFSPKSPDKAHLNLHINSLELGDSAVYFCASSQDTTGSRGYTFGSGTRLTVV.